The T cell receptor beta chain under discussion was sequenced for a study of blood T cell repertoires in COVID-19. The assay was immunoSEQ multiplex PCR, and TCRdb's table has in-frame clones only and misses some. The sample records over 120,000 clones, 80% to 90% being singletons. The CDR3 loop spans 15 amino acids. Germline V gene lookup returns CDR1 SGDLS and CDR2 YYNGEE. V gave up 0 bases and J gave up 5 bases; unmatched junction bases: 4. This chain connects TRBV9 to TRBJ1-4, with TRBD1 matching over 7 bases. The sequence was collected from a man between 45 and 60 years old who had recovered from COVID-19. Sequenced material: PBMCs or T cells enriched from blood (not recorded which). The CDR3 reads CASSVGQGTNEKLFF. The CDR3 bases are TGTGCCAGCAGCGTAGGACAGGGCACGAATGAAAAACTGTTTTTT.